This TCR beta chain was profiled in a study of control samples from healthy donors and cancer patients. Germline assignment: CDR1 SGHRS and CDR2 YFSETQ. This CDR3 comprises 15 residues. The V gene end was trimmed by 5 bases and the J gene end by 0 bases; junction bases not matched to a gene: 3. Produced via immunoSEQ multiplex PCR; TCRdb's table is partial and in-frame only. The sample carries about 160,000 clones, roughly 94% recorded once. The sequenced material came from PBMCs. The chain couples TRBV5-1 to TRBJ2-3; 10 nucleotides agree with TRBD1. The origin of this receptor is a man aged 55 to 70 with colorectal cancer. The CDR3 DNA sequence: TGCGCCAGCAGGGGACAGGGGTTTAGCACAGATACGCAGTATTTT. It translates to CASRGQGFSTDTQYF.